This passage covers 13 T cell receptor beta chains from one sample sequenced in a study of patients and donors after allogeneic stem cell transplantation (dated by TCRdb to 2019 to 2021). Library construction relied on RT-PCR. TCRdb shows the sequencer as NextSeq 550. TCRdb trimmed public reads at Q25 via fastp, called clones via MiXCR and kept in-frame beta chains. Every distinct CDR3 protein forms one entry, paired with its most common genes and DNA. The sample has fewer than 75,000 distinct CDR3 sequences on record, about 25% of them singletons. The ten largest clones capture around 27% of the sample. What was sequenced was blood, either unsorted or a sorted T cell fraction (not recorded which). These receptors came from a human donor who was either an allogeneic HSCT recipient or a stem cell or donor lymphocyte infusion donor (not recorded which). It is not recorded whose cells these are; they may come from a transplant donor.

The chain combines TRBV7-9 with TRBJ1-1, with D possibly matching TRBD1 (5 bases). The CDR3 length is 13 residues. CDR1 and CDR2 (germline): SEHNR, FQNEAQ (reference sequence). V lost 10 bases, J lost 1 base, and 13 bases lay in between. The chain's CDR3 is CAISTVTNTEAFF. CDR3 sequence (DNA): TGTGCCATTTCGACAGTCACGAACACTGAAGCTTTCTTT.

This rearrangement joins TRBV5-5 to TRBJ2-3; TRBD1 might be the D (5 bases). Trimming took 4 bases from V and 2 from J, leaving 11 bases between them. The CDR3 contains 14 residues. Germline CDR1 SGHKS, CDR2 YYEKEE (reference sequence). CDR3: CASSPDTHTDTQYF. The CDR3 DNA sequence: TGTGCCAGCAGCCCGGACACTCACACAGATACGCAGTATTTT.

This clonotype was seen a few times. The chain couples TRBV7-9 to TRBJ1-5; 8 nucleotides agree with TRBD1. The germline gives CDR1 SEHNR, CDR2 FQNEAQ (reference sequence). The CDR3 runs to 15 residues. Trimming took 2 bases from V and 6 from J; bases not matched to a gene: 6. The CDR3, as DNA: TGTGCCAGCAGCTTAACCGGACAGGGTGGTCAGCCCCAGCATTTT. This codes for CASSLTGQGGQPQHF.

This clonotype was observed once. The rearrangement links TRBV18 to TRBJ2-2; D gene ambiguous. Trimming cost V 1 base and J 6 bases, with 3 bases left between them. Looked up from germline, CDR1 is KGHSH and CDR2 is LQKENI. The CDR3 length is 12 residues. The CDR3 DNA sequence: TGTGCCAGCTCACCACGAGCCGGGGAGCTGTTTTTT. Its protein is CASSPRAGELFF. Looking up the rest from reference TRBV18 and TRBJ2-2 gives the full variable domain: NAGVMQNPRHLVRRRGQEARLRCSPMKGHSHVYWYRQLPEEGLKFMVYLQKENIIDESGMPKERFSAEFPKEGPSILRIQQVVRGDSAAYFCASSPRAGELFFGEGSRLTVL.

The J gene is TRBJ2-7, the V gene TRBV6-2 or TRBV6-3, with 9 bases fitting TRBD2. Looked up from germline, CDR1 is MNHEY and CDR2 is SVGEGT. This CDR3 has 15 residues. After removal of 2 bases from V and 0 bases from J, the junction contained 2 bases not matched to a gene. The CDR3 is CASSYLAGTSYEQYF. The CDR3 DNA reads TGTGCCAGCAGTTACCTAGCGGGAACCTCCTACGAGCAGTACTTC.

The J gene is TRBJ1-4, the V gene TRBV29-1; no clear D gene. This CDR3 comprises 12 residues. Trimming removed 4 bases from V and 4 bases from J, with 7 bases in between. The germline V gene has CDR1 SQVTM and CDR2 ANQGSEA. CDR3 coding DNA: TGCAGCGTTGGGGGTGATAATGAAAAACTGTTTTTT. Translation gives CSVGGDNEKLFF.

The chain links TRBV10-3 to TRBJ2-5; D is undetermined. Germline V CDR1 and CDR2: ENHRY, SYGVKD. CDR3 length equals 14 residues. Trimming stripped 7 bases from V and 4 bases from J, with 16 bases between. The CDR3 loop reads CAITSTHAVETQYF. CDR3 DNA: TGTGCCATCACCTCGACCCACGCGGTAGAGACCCAGTACTTC.

This clonotype was recorded a few times. The chain couples TRBV12-3 or TRBV12-4 to TRBJ1-3; TRBD1 is a possible D gene (5 bases). The CDR3 extends over 15 amino acids. V was shortened by 4 bases and J by 0 bases, with 10 bases between the two germline ends. The CDR3 loop is CASSWDGSSGNTIYF. The CDR3 DNA is TGTGCCAGCAGTTGGGACGGTAGCTCTGGAAACACCATATATTTT.

This clonotype showed up just a few times. V and J are TRBV4-3 and TRBJ2-7; D gene unclear. Per the germline V gene, CDR1 is LGHNA and CDR2 is YSLEER. The V and J ends lost 0 bases and 1 base respectively, with 7 bases between them. The CDR3 covers 14 residues. The CDR3 region is CASSQERISYEQYF. CDR3 in DNA: TGCGCCAGCAGCCAAGAGAGGATTTCCTACGAGCAGTACTTC.

The J gene is TRBJ2-3, the V gene TRBV5-1, with 7 nucleotides matching TRBD1. Germline values: CDR1 SGHRS, CDR2 YFSETQ. V trimming: 5 bases; J trimming: 0 bases; junction bases outside the gene matches: 12. This CDR3 region has 17 residues. CDR3 in DNA: TGCGCCAGCAGGCTTTATCCAGGGACAGATAGCACAGATACGCAGTATTTT. It yields the protein CASRLYPGTDSTDTQYF.

V usage is TRBV20-1 and J usage is TRBJ1-2; 7 nucleotides agree with TRBD1. This CDR3 spans 16 amino acids. The V and J ends lost 3 bases and 6 bases, in that order; junction bases with no gene match: 16. Per germline, CDR1 DFQATT and CDR2 SNEGSKA (reference sequence). This CDR3 is CSARGRGTVEGDGYTF. CDR3 coding DNA: TGCAGTGCTAGGGGGCGGGGGACAGTGGAGGGAGATGGCTACACCTTC.

The CDR3, as DNA: TGTGCCAGCAGCTTATCCGGATTTACAGATACGCAGTATTTT. It is translated as CASSLSGFTDTQYF. This chain joins TRBV11-2 and TRBJ2-3; D unclear. This CDR3 spans 14 amino acids. Trimming removed 2 bases from V and 3 bases from J, with 9 bases in between. Germline V gene lookup returns CDR1 SGHAT and CDR2 FQNNGV.

This clonotype has only one observation. The chain carries TRBV19 and TRBJ2-7; 10 bases are shared with TRBD2. The CDR3 has 15 amino acids. Germline CDR1 LNHDA, CDR2 SQIVND (reference sequence). The J segment lost 2 bases and the V segment lost 4 bases, leaving 5 bases of the junction unmatched. The CDR3 protein is CASSTSSGRAYEQYF. Here the CDR3 DNA reads TGTGCCAGTAGTACGTCCAGCGGGAGGGCCTACGAGCAGTACTTC.